The 2 T cell receptor beta chains reported below all come from one sample, sequenced in a study of T cell responses to AZD1222 COVID-19 vaccine. Assay used: immunoSEQ multiplex PCR; TCRdb lists only in-frame clones, some missing. The data hold about 130,000 clones, with approximately 93% observed a single time. Sequenced here: peripheral blood, sampled on day 0 of AZD1222 vaccination. The receptors here all came from an adult in good health.

The chain carries TRBV7-9 and TRBJ1-5; 7 bases match TRBD1. Trimming at V came to 6 bases and at J to 5 bases, leaving 4 bases not matched to a gene. Germline CDR1 and CDR2: SEHNR and FQNEAQ (reference sequence). This CDR3 comprises 13 residues. The CDR3 protein is CASRLDRDQPQHF. CDR3 DNA sequence: TGTGCCAGCAGACTCGACAGGGATCAGCCCCAGCATTTT. The full variable domain, completed using reference TRBV7-9 and TRBJ1-5, is DTGVSQNPRHKITKRGQNVTFRCDPISEHNRLYWYRQTLGQGPEFLTYFQNEAQLEKSRLLSDRFSAERPKGSFSTLEIQRTEQGDSAMYLCASRLDRDQPQHFGDGTRLSIL.

This clone has a single count. V is TRBV19 and J is TRBJ1-5, with D tentatively TRBD1 (5 bases). The germline V and J ends were trimmed by 3 bases and 3 bases, with 9 bases remaining between them. Germline V CDR1 and CDR2: LNHDA, SQIVND (reference sequence). The CDR3 has 14 amino acids. CDR3 sequence reads: CASSIGTVNQPQHF. The CDR3, as DNA: TGTGCCAGTAGTATCGGGACGGTCAATCAGCCCCAGCATTTT.